Following are 30 T cell receptor beta chains from one sample sequenced in a study of T cells after yellow fever vaccination. TCRdb called the 5' RACE reads again in MiXCR, with one record for every CDR3 protein. The table shows a few hundred thousand distinct CDR3 sequences, with 3% to 4.5% occurring only once. This specimen consisted of PBMCs, obtained 5 days after the yellow fever booster vaccination. The receptors here all came from a man younger than 35 who received the YFV17D yellow fever vaccine.

The chain combines TRBV7-2 with TRBJ2-3, with D unclear. The germline V gene has CDR1 SGHTA and CDR2 FQGNSA. Trimming removed 1 base at V and 0 bases at J, with 17 bases between. The CDR3 is made up of 18 amino acids. Written as DNA, the CDR3 is TGTGCCAGCAGCTTAGGGGCGGTTGGAACGGTTAGCACAGATACGCAGTATTTT. It is translated as CASSLGAVGTVSTDTQYF.

The chain combines TRBV19 with TRBJ1-1; D might be TRBD1 (5 bases). CDR1 LNHDA and CDR2 SQIVND come from the germline V gene (reference sequence). The V end was cut by 0 bases, the J end by 7 bases, with 12 bases between. This CDR3 has 14 residues. Here the CDR3 DNA reads TGTGCCAGTAGTATAGACGACAGACTACTTGAAGCTTTCTTT. Translated, it gives CASSIDDRLLEAFF.

This clonotype appeared many times. V is TRBV27 and J is TRBJ2-4, with TRBD1 as a possible D gene (6 bases). Trimming cost V 9 bases and J 4 bases, with 13 bases left between them. Germline values: CDR1 MNHEY, CDR2 SMNVEV (reference sequence). The CDR3 is 13 amino acids. For the CDR3, the DNA is TGTGCCAGTGGGCTCCAGGGGAAAAACATTCAGTACTTC. It codes for CASGLQGKNIQYF.

At least ten counts were recorded for this clonotype. The genes are TRBV10-3 and TRBJ2-3; D unresolved. CDR1 and CDR2 from the germline V gene are ENHRY and SYGVKD. Trimming took 0 bases from V and 1 from J, leaving 2 bases between them. The CDR3 extends over 13 amino acids. CDR3 nucleotides: TGTGCCATCAGTGAGTCGCGCACAGATACGCAGTATTTT. Encoded protein: CAISESRTDTQYF.

The V and J genes are TRBV20-1 and TRBJ2-5; 8 bases are a match to TRBD1. The CDR3 extends over 12 amino acids. Germline loops: CDR1 DFQATT, CDR2 SNEGSKA (reference sequence). The DNA for the CDR3 is TGCAAGGGACAGGAAGGCCGGGAGACCCAGTACTTC. Translation: CKGQEGRETQYF.

This clonotype was picked up a small number of times. The chain recombines TRBV7-2 with TRBJ2-3, with 9 bases that match TRBD2. The CDR3 consists of 16 residues. V lost 3 bases to trimming and J lost 5 bases; unmatched junction nucleotides: 9. CDR1 is SGHTA, CDR2 FQGNSA, per germline. The DNA of the CDR3 is TGTGCCAGCAGCTTCCGCGGGGGGGCTTTGCAAGATACGCAGTATTTT. Translation gives CASSFRGGALQDTQYF.

In this sample, this clonotype turned up many times. The V call is TRBV4-3, the J call TRBJ2-3, with D perhaps matching TRBD1 (5 bases). Germline V CDR1 and CDR2: LGHNA, YSLEER. This CDR3 is 15 amino acids long. The germline V and J ends were trimmed by 0 bases and 1 base, with 8 bases remaining between them. In nucleotides, the CDR3 is TGCGCCAGCAGCCAAGAAGGGGCCGGCACAGATACGCAGTATTTT. This codes for CASSQEGAGTDTQYF.

This rearrangement joins TRBV5-1 to TRBJ2-2; maybe TRBD2 (7 bases). V gave up 2 bases and J gave up 3 bases, with 8 bases separating them. Per germline, CDR1 SGHRS and CDR2 YFSETQ. The CDR3 is 14 amino acids. CDR3 DNA: TGCGCCAGCAGCTTCGGGGGGCACACCGGGGAGCTGTTTTTT. It specifies CASSFGGHTGELFF.

The table lists this clonotype with many counts. The chain is built from TRBV5-1 and TRBJ2-1; D remains unclear. The V end was cut by 0 bases, the J end by 5 bases, with 9 bases between. This CDR3 contains 14 residues. CDR1 is SGHRS and CDR2 is YFSETQ in the germline V gene. The CDR3 loop reads CASSLETAHNEQFF. CDR3 in DNA: TGCGCCAGCAGCTTGGAAACGGCCCACAATGAGCAGTTCTTC.

The chain links TRBV29-1 to TRBJ1-2; 7 nucleotides align to TRBD1. The CDR3 has 14 residues. Germline trimming cut 6 bases from V and 5 bases from J; bases unmatched to any gene: 12. CDR1 and CDR2 from the germline V gene are SQVTM and ANQGSEA. CDR3 DNA sequence: TGCAGCGTCGAGAAAAGGACAGGTTTTTATGGCTACACCTTC. It yields the protein CSVEKRTGFYGYTF.

This clonotype was seen at least ten times. The chain is built from TRBV5-6 and TRBJ2-7; TRBD1 might be the D (5 bases). The CDR3 contains 11 residues. The V gene's germline CDR1 is SGHDT and CDR2 YYEEEE. V lost 0 bases, J lost 8 bases, and 6 bases lay in between. CDR3 loop: CASSLDRKQYF. The CDR3, as DNA: TGTGCCAGCAGCTTGGACAGGAAGCAGTACTTC.

This clonotype came up many times. The rearrangement joins TRBV20-1 to TRBJ1-2; possibly TRBD1 for D (6 bases). Germline CDR1 reads DFQATT; CDR2 reads SNEGSKA (reference sequence). Trimming removed 3 bases at V and 2 bases at J, with 10 bases between. The CDR3 is made up of 13 amino acids. CDR3 sequence: CSASKTGNYGYTF. The CDR3 nucleotides read TGCAGTGCTAGTAAGACAGGCAACTATGGCTACACCTTC.

V gene TRBV5-5 combines with J gene TRBJ1-5; 8 bases fit TRBD1. Unmatched junction bases numbered 8, after V lost 0 bases and J lost 9 bases. The CDR3 consists of 15 residues. Germline CDR1 reads SGHKS; CDR2 reads YYEKEE (reference sequence). The CDR3 here is CASSLGTGSPSPQHF. The CDR3 bases are TGTGCCAGCAGCTTGGGGACAGGGAGTCCTTCGCCCCAGCATTTT.

This clonotype was counted between two and nine times. This chain links TRBV18 with TRBJ2-1, with no clear D. The CDR3 contains 13 residues. V was trimmed by 3 bases and J by 8 bases, leaving 11 bases between them. CDR1 KGHSH and CDR2 LQKENI come from the germline V gene. Here the CDR3 DNA reads TGTGCCAGCTCACCGTTAGGCAGTCATGAGCAGTTCTTC. Translated, it gives CASSPLGSHEQFF.

The table lists this clonotype with many counts. The CDR3 is CASSDSNQPQHF. CDR3 coding DNA: TGTGCCAGCAGTGACAGCAATCAGCCCCAGCATTTT. The J gene is TRBJ1-5, the V gene TRBV7-2; D gene ambiguous. The CDR3 loop spans 12 amino acids. V lost 6 bases, J lost 1 base, and 4 bases lay in between. Germline loops: CDR1 SGHTA, CDR2 FQGNSA.

This chain uses TRBV30 with TRBJ2-7, with unresolved D. The CDR3 is 14 residues long. The V gene's germline CDR1 is GTSNPN and CDR2 SVGIG (reference sequence). V shed 3 bases and J shed 4 bases, with 16 bases lying between them. The CDR3 region is CAWSPGTGRYEQYF. CDR3 sequence (DNA): TGTGCCTGGAGCCCCGGCACGGGCCGGTACGAGCAGTACTTC.

In its sample, this clonotype was seen many times. The chain joins TRBV2 to TRBJ2-7; D might be TRBD2 (7 bases). V lost 5 bases and J lost 0, with 11 bases in between. This CDR3 spans 14 amino acids. CDR1 is SNHLY and CDR2 is FYNNEI in the germline V gene. The CDR3 nucleotides read TGTGCCAGCAGTCCCCGGGGGGCCTCCTACGAGCAGTACTTC. It encodes CASSPRGASYEQYF.

The genes are TRBV14 and TRBJ2-5; 8 nucleotides match TRBD1. The CDR3 is 13 amino acids. V was pared by 6 bases and J by 5 bases, with 5 bases of the junction left unmatched. Germline CDR1 is SGHDN and CDR2 is FVKESK. CDR3 residues: CASRKTGVETQYF. Here the CDR3 DNA reads TGTGCCAGCAGGAAGACAGGGGTGGAGACCCAGTACTTC.

The chain links TRBV4-3 to TRBJ2-3; D is possibly TRBD2 (6 bases). The ends were cut back, 2 bases at V and 6 bases at J, with 18 bases in the middle. CDR1 is LGHNA and CDR2 is YSLEER in the germline V gene. The CDR3 is made up of 16 amino acids. The CDR3 loop is CASSQITGTSGDTQYF. The CDR3 coding sequence is TGCGCCAGCAGCCAAATCACCGGGACTTCAGGGGATACGCAGTATTTT.

This clonotype showed up many times. The gene calls are TRBV7-9 and TRBJ2-1; 7 bases align to TRBD2. Germline V gene sequence: CDR1 SEHNR, CDR2 FQNEAQ (reference sequence). The CDR3 consists of 16 residues. The V segment lost 1 base and the J segment 2 bases; nucleotides outside the gene matches: 5. CDR3 in amino acids: CASSLGTGGTYNEQFF. CDR3 nucleotides: TGTGCCAGCAGCTTAGGGACGGGAGGCACCTACAATGAGCAGTTCTTC.

This clonotype was recorded a few times. DNA for the CDR3: TGTGCCAGCAGTGCCCCCTCCGTCGGGGGGGAAAATGAGCAGTTCTTC. Translating it yields CASSAPSVGGENEQFF. This sequence joins TRBV6-1 and TRBJ2-1, with 8 bases matching TRBD2. The germline V gene has CDR1 MNHNS and CDR2 SASEGT. The length of the CDR3 is 16 residues. The ends lost 4 bases at V and 7 bases at J; junction bases unmatched: 12.

The chain couples TRBV28 to TRBJ2-1, with D tentatively TRBD1 (5 bases). V was pared by 8 bases and J by 2 bases, with 19 bases between. The CDR3 runs 16 residues. Germline V gene lookup returns CDR1 MDHEN and CDR2 SYDVKM. CDR3 coding DNA: TGTGCCAGCTTCCCCAGAGGAACAGGCACCTACAATGAGCAGTTCTTC. This encodes CASFPRGTGTYNEQFF.

In this sample, this clonotype turned up a few times. The chain is built from TRBV20-1 and TRBJ2-3, with D perhaps TRBD1 (6 bases). V was shortened by 0 bases and J by 3 bases, with 13 bases between the two germline ends. This CDR3 is 15 amino acids long. CDR1 and CDR2 (germline): DFQATT, SNEGSKA (reference sequence). The CDR3 bases are TGCAGTGCTAGAGAGGCCAGGGGATTAACAGATACGCAGTATTTT. Translated, it gives CSAREARGLTDTQYF.

V gene TRBV5-6 combines with J gene TRBJ1-4; maybe TRBD1 (5 bases). The CDR3 has 14 amino acids. Germline CDR1 SGHDT, CDR2 YYEEEE. The V and J ends lost 2 bases and 8 bases respectively, with 13 bases between them. The CDR3 region is CASSFERQIEKLFF. The CDR3 nucleotides read TGTGCCAGCAGCTTTGAACGACAGATCGAAAAACTGTTTTTT.

This clonotype was detected ten times or more. This chain connects TRBV7-8 to TRBJ2-7, with no clear D. The V and J ends lost 2 bases and 2 bases respectively, with 13 bases between them. Looked up from germline, CDR1 is SGHVS and CDR2 is FQNEAQ. CDR3 length: 15 residues. CDR3 loop: CASSLSLDGTYEQYV. The CDR3 coding sequence is TGTGCCAGCAGCTTAAGTCTGGACGGAACCTACGAGCAGTACGTC.

This clonotype has only a few counts. The chain links TRBV4-2 to TRBJ2-7; D call uncertain. Looked up from germline, CDR1 is LGHNA and CDR2 is YNFKEQ. The V and J ends lost 0 bases and 3 bases respectively, with 12 bases between them. This CDR3 region has 15 residues. This CDR3 reads CASSQDLAPGYEQYF. The CDR3 DNA sequence: TGTGCCAGCAGCCAAGATCTGGCGCCAGGCTACGAGCAGTACTTC.

V and J are TRBV20-1 and TRBJ1-2, with TRBD1 matching 8 bases. Germline trimming cut 0 bases from V and 2 bases from J; bases unmatched to any gene: 11. This CDR3 is built from 17 residues. In germline, CDR1 is DFQATT, CDR2 SNEGSKA (reference sequence). The DNA of the CDR3 is TGCAGTGCTAGAGATGCGACAGGGGACTACTTAAACTATGGCTACACCTTC. Encoded protein: CSARDATGDYLNYGYTF.

This clonotype was picked up many times. The chain carries TRBV6-2 or TRBV6-3 and TRBJ2-6, with 7 bases matching TRBD1. Germline V gene sequence: CDR1 MNHEY, CDR2 SVGEGT. The CDR3 sequence is 17 residues long. The ends lost 5 bases at V and 0 bases at J; junction bases unmatched: 7. DNA of the CDR3: TGTGCCAGCAGTCCGAGGGACAGAACCTCTGGGGCCAACGTCCTGACTTTC. Translation gives CASSPRDRTSGANVLTF.

This clonotype has more than one count but fewer than ten. The V call is TRBV3-1, the J call TRBJ2-1, with 7 nucleotides matching TRBD1. This CDR3 has 16 amino acids. Germline V gene sequence: CDR1 LGHDT, CDR2 YNNKEL (reference sequence). The ends lost 4 bases at V and 1 base at J; junction bases unmatched: 7. Here the CDR3 reads CASSRKGAGSYNEQFF. The CDR3 nucleotides read TGTGCCAGCAGCCGGAAGGGGGCAGGGTCCTACAATGAGCAGTTCTTC.

This clonotype was seen a few times. The chain joins TRBV7-6 to TRBJ2-1; D is perhaps TRBD2 (6 bases). Germline V gene lookup returns CDR1 SGHVS and CDR2 FNYEAQ. The CDR3 is 16 amino acids. V lost 4 bases and J lost 2, with 15 bases in between. The CDR3 DNA reads TGTGCCAGCAGCTCGGGACTTCCCGGGGCCTACAATGAGCAGTTCTTC. It yields the protein CASSSGLPGAYNEQFF.